These T cell receptor beta chains were read from a single sample in a study of cytomegalovirus exposure and HLA in healthy donors. The method was immunoSEQ multiplex PCR; TCRdb's version includes in-frame clones alone and lacks a portion of them. The sample carries 260,000 or so clones, about 90% recorded once. Sequences were obtained from PBMCs. The receptor set was obtained from a woman in her twenties or thirties in good health and CMV-seronegative. CDR3s include the opening cysteine and the closing phenylalanine or tryptophan. A D gene is named only where the DNA matches it firmly. Rows may omit the clone size; those that give it use once, few, many or a size class.

d_gene | abundance | j_gene | v_gene | CDR3nt | CDR3aa
TRBD1 | NA | TRBJ1-4 | TRBV2 | TGTGCCAGCAGCCTACAGGGGGAGGGTGAAAAACTGTTTTTT | CASSLQGEGEKLFF
TRBD1 | NA | TRBJ1-1 | TRBV11-3 | TGTGCCAGCAGCGTCATGGGACAGGAATACACTGAAGCTTTCTTT | CASSVMGQEYTEAFF
NA | NA | TRBJ2-7 | TRBV7-6 | TGTGCCAGCAGCTTAGGAGGCCCCTACGAGCAGTACTTC | CASSLGGPYEQYF
NA | NA | TRBJ2-7 | TRBV7-9 | TGTGCCAGCAGCTCCTCCTCGGGATTAAGCTACGAGCAGTACTTC | CASSSSSGLSYEQYF
NA | NA | TRBJ2-1 | TRBV4-1 | TGCGCCAGCAGCCAAACCTTACAGGGTGCTACTGATGAGCAGTTCTTC | CASSQTLQGATDEQFF
NA | NA | TRBJ2-2 | TRBV7-3 | TGTGCCAGCAGCAATGCAGGGACCGGGGAGCTGTTTTTT | CASSNAGTGELFF
TRBD1 | NA | TRBJ1-5 | TRBV2 | TGTGCCAGCAGTGGACGACAGGGAACGGACAATCAGCCCCAGCATTTT | CASSGRQGTDNQPQHF
TRBD2 | NA | TRBJ2-7 | TRBV5-6 | TGTGCCAGCACCTCCGGACTAGCGGAATCCTACGAGCAGTACTTC | CASTSGLAESYEQYF
NA | NA | TRBJ2-3 | TRBV18 | TGTGCCAGCTCACCTAGCACAGATACGCAGTATTTT | CASSPSTDTQYF
NA | once | TRBJ1-1 | TRBV4-1 | TGCGCCAGCAGCCAAGATTTTTCAGGATACCCTGAAGCTTTCTTT | CASSQDFSGYPEAFF
NA | NA | TRBJ2-1 | TRBV14 | TGTGCCAGCAGCCAAGAAATTGGGTCTGAGCAGTTCTTC | CASSQEIGSEQFF
NA | NA | TRBJ2-7 | TRBV21-1 | TGTGCCAGCATTACCGGGACAGCCTACGAGCAGTACTTC | CASITGTAYEQYF
NA | NA | TRBJ1-2 | TRBV9 | TGTGCCAGCAGCGACAGGGTGGACTATGGCTACACCTTC | CASSDRVDYGYTF
NA | NA | TRBJ2-7 | TRBV5-4 | TGTGCCAGCAGCATGGGACAAGGGGAGCAGTACTTC | CASSMGQGEQYF
NA | NA | TRBJ1-4 | TRBV6-1 | TGTGCCAGCAGTCTATCGACAGCAACTAATGAAAAACTGTTTTTT | CASSLSTATNEKLFF
NA | NA | TRBJ1-5 | TRBV27 | TGTGCCAGCAGTTTAATGACAGGTAGCAATCAGCCCCAGCATTTT | CASSLMTGSNQPQHF
NA | NA | TRBJ2-7 | TRBV11-3 | TGTGCCAGCAGCTCCGGGGGCTTAGCGCGAGAGCAGTACTTC | CASSSGGLAREQYF
NA | many | TRBJ2-1 | TRBV7-8 | TGTGCCAGCAGCCCACCCAGGGGGGATGAGCAGTTCTTC | CASSPPRGDEQFF
TRBD2 | NA | TRBJ2-7 | TRBV9 | TGTGCCAGCAGCTCGAATCCGGGACTAGCGTCCTACGAGCAGTACTTC | CASSSNPGLASYEQYF
TRBD2 | NA | TRBJ2-1 | TRBV29-1 | TGCAGCGTTGCCAGCGGGAGCCTCAATGAGCAGTTCTTC | CSVASGSLNEQFF
NA | NA | TRBJ2-2 | TRBV5-1 | TGCGCCAGCGGAGGACTTTTGGTCGGGGAGCTGTTTTTT | CASGGLLVGELFF
NA | NA | TRBJ1-4 | TRBV5-6 | TGTGCCAGCAGCTCTGGCGGAGTCGAAAAACTGTTTTTT | CASSSGGVEKLFF
NA | NA | TRBJ2-7 | TRBV2 | TGTGCCAGCAGCACCTACGAGCAGTACTTC | CASSTYEQYF
TRBD1 | NA | TRBJ2-7 | TRBV6-1 | TGTGCCAGCAGTGAATGGTACAGGGGGTACGAGCAGTACTTC | CASSEWYRGYEQYF
NA | NA | TRBJ1-2 | TRBV29-1 | TGCAGCGTCAGCCCGGCAGCGAACTATGGCTACACCTTC | CSVSPAANYGYTF
TRBD2 | NA | TRBJ2-1 | TRBV14 | TGTGCCAGCAGCCAACGCATTGGACTAGCGGGGGACAATGAGCAGTTCTTC | CASSQRIGLAGDNEQFF
NA | NA | TRBJ2-2 | TRBV28 | TGTGCCAGCAGTCCTCGAATCTACGGGCAGGCCGGGGAGCTGTTTTTT | CASSPRIYGQAGELFF
TRBD1 | NA | TRBJ2-3 | TRBV4-1 | TGCGCCAGCAGCCAAGGACAGGGCAGCTTGGATACGCAGTATTTT | CASSQGQGSLDTQYF
NA | NA | TRBJ1-1 | TRBV10-3 | TGTGCCATCAGTGAGTCAGGACGGTCGAACACTGAAGCTTTCTTT | CAISESGRSNTEAFF
NA | NA | TRBJ2-3 | TRBV27 | TGTGCCAGCAGTTTACTGGCAACTGATACGCAGTATTTT | CASSLLATDTQYF
NA | once | TRBJ1-1 | TRBV18 | TGTGCCAGCTCACCACGGGACCTGAACACTGAAGCTTTCTTT | CASSPRDLNTEAFF
NA | NA | TRBJ2-7 | TRBV29-1 | TGCAGCGTTGAACAGGGGAACTACGAGCAGTACTTC | CSVEQGNYEQYF
TRBD2 | few | TRBJ2-2 | TRBV7-9 | TGTGCCAGCAGCCCCACGGCGGCGGGGGGCACCGGGGAGCTGTTTTTT | CASSPTAAGGTGELFF
NA | once | TRBJ1-2 | TRBV7-2 | TGTGCCAGCAGCTCTCAGGGGAGGTTTGGCTACACCTTC | CASSSQGRFGYTF
NA | NA | TRBJ1-3 | TRBV2 | TGTGCCAGCAGTGAAGAGGGCACTTCTGGAAACACCATATATTTT | CASSEEGTSGNTIYF
TRBD1 | NA | TRBJ2-7 | TRBV5-1 | TGCGCCAGCAGCTTGGTGGGACAGCAAATCGTGGGCTACGAGCAGTACTTC | CASSLVGQQIVGYEQYF